The clone carrying this T cell receptor (beta chain) showed up just a few times. Just one base apart from a much larger clone, this may be a read error. MiXCR was run by TCRdb on the PCR reads, yielding one entry per CDR3 protein. Here the sample spans approximately 93,000 distinct CDR3 sequences, approximately 25% being singletons. This record belongs to a study of molecular identifiers for immune sequencing clone quantification. This CDR3 contains 18 residues. CDR1 and CDR2 (germline): SGHTA, FQGNSA. The sequence derives from a human donor in good health. Some libraries in this study had Jurkat cell RNA spiked in. The specimen was naive CD8+ T cells from blood, with Jurkat cell RNA spiked in. Subset: FACS-sorted CD8+CD4-CCR7+CD45RA+ naive T cells. The rearrangement joins TRBV7-2 to TRBJ2-3, with D perhaps TRBD2 (6 bases). CDR3 DNA: TGTGCCCGCAGCTTAGCGCTTCTTGCGGGGCGCATTTCGGATACGCAGTATTTT. Protein product: CARSLALLAGRISDTQYF.